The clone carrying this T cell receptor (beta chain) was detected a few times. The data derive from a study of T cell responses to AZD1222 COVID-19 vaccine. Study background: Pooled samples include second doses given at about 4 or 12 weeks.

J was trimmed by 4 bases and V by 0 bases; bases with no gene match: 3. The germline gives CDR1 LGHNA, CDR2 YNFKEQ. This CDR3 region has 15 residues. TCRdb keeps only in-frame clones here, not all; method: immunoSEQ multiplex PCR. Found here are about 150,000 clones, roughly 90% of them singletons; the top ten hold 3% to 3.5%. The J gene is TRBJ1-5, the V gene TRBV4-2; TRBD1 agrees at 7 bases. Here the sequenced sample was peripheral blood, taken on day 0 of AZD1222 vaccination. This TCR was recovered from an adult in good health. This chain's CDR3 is CASSQDTGQNQPQHF. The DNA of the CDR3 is TGTGCCAGCAGCCAAGATACGGGACAGAATCAGCCCCAGCATTTT.